This T cell receptor (beta chain) was sequenced during a study of tissue T cells after allogeneic stem cell transplantation. Study-wide points: TCR repertoires tracked anatomic similarity, regardless of disease or transplant status.

With regard to this clone: Antigen: not known. Gene names and germline refer to mouse. The read is 1 residue too short to cover the CDR3 end, so that end is filled in from the germline J gene.

As to time point: mouse harvest day 14 after allogeneic transplant. Each mouse received 10^7 T-cell-depleted marrow cells plus 10^6 splenic CD5+ T cells by tail vein. This mouse GVHD model was MHC-mismatched B6 to BALB/c, profiled day 7 or 14. Using immunoSEQ multiplex PCR, the repertoire was profiled, and TCRdb retains in-frame clones only, with some absent. The sample lists roughly 5,400 clones; 30% to 45% were seen once. The CDR3 runs to 14 residues. Germline V gene lookup returns CDR1 SNHLY and CDR2 FYNGKV (reference sequence). V was cut by 1 base and J by 0 bases, with 3 bases left in between. The clonotype was recovered from a female BALB/c mouse given C57BL/6 T cells with graft-versus-host disease after an allogeneic hematopoietic cell transplant. V usage is TRBV3 and J usage is TRBJ1-4, with D uncertain. Sequencing was performed on gut tissue. Partial CDR3 DNA: TGTGCCAGCAGCTTAGGAATTTCCAACGAAAGATTATTT. It specifies CASSLGISNERLF. From start to end, the CDR3 is CASSLGISNERLFF.